Listed below are T cell receptor beta chains from one sample, sequenced in a study of blood T cell repertoires in COVID-19. Clones were read by immunoSEQ multiplex PCR, and TCRdb kept only the in-frame ones, dropping some. The table lists 35,000 to 45,000 clones, roughly 81% of them singletons. The sequenced sample was peripheral blood. The receptor source for this set is a woman in her 70s with acute or convalescent COVID-19. CDR3s include the opening cysteine and the closing phenylalanine or tryptophan. The D gene is left open where the match is weak. Expanded clones are given a class, and other clones once, few, many or no size at all.

j_call | v_call | d_call | clone_size | cdr3_nt | cdr3_aa
TRBJ1-1 | TRBV5-1 | . | . | TGCGCCAGCAGCCCGATGGGAGGGATGAACACTGAAGCTTTCTTT | CASSPMGGMNTEAFF
TRBJ1-1 | TRBV5-8 | TRBD1 | . | TGTGCCAGCAGCTTGGCCCTCGGACAGGGGTGGCCTGAAGCTTTCTTT | CASSLALGQGWPEAFF
TRBJ2-7 | TRBV28 | TRBD2 | . | TGTGCCAGCAGAGGACTAGCGGGAGGGATATACTTC | CASRGLAGGIYF
TRBJ2-1 | TRBV7-2 | . | . | TGTGCCAGCAGCTTAGACAGGAGCTCCTACAATGAGCAGTTCTTC | CASSLDRSSYNEQFF
TRBJ1-3 | TRBV9 | . | once | TGTGCCAGCAGCGTAGCCGGGAGCTCTGGAAACACCATATATTTT | CASSVAGSSGNTIYF
TRBJ1-1 | TRBV5-4 | . | . | TGTGCCAGCAGCTTGGGGGGACTCAGTGGCACTGAAGCTTTCTTT | CASSLGGLSGTEAFF
TRBJ1-6 | TRBV28 | . | . | TGTGCCAGCAGTTTTGGTCTGGGGGCAGATTCACCCCTCCACTTT | CASSFGLGADSPLHF
TRBJ2-2 | TRBV7-2 | TRBD2 | . | TGTGCCAGCAGCTTACGATCAGCGGGGGACGGGGAGCTGTTTTTT | CASSLRSAGDGELFF
TRBJ1-1 | TRBV7-9 | TRBD1 | many | TGTGCCATACAGGGGCGGGGTGGCACTGAAGCTTTCTTT | CAIQGRGGTEAFF
TRBJ1-2 | TRBV27 | . | . | TGTGCCAGCAGTTTAGACTCCCGGCAGGGGTTCCCTGGCTACACCTTC | CASSLDSRQGFPGYTF
TRBJ1-6 | TRBV2 | . | once | TGTGCCAGCAACCGCCGACAGGAGACCTATAATTCACCCCTCCACTTT | CASNRRQETYNSPLHF
TRBJ2-1 | TRBV11-2 | TRBD2 | . | TGTGCCAGCAGCTTAGCAGGCGGGAGGATTTACAATGAGCAGTTCTTC | CASSLAGGRIYNEQFF
TRBJ1-1 | TRBV11-2 | . | . | TGTGCCAGCAGCTTAACAGGGCGCGGCACTGAAGCTTTCTTT | CASSLTGRGTEAFF
TRBJ2-2 | TRBV7-3 | TRBD1 | . | TGTGCCAGCAGCTTGACAGGGACGAACACCGGGGAGCTGTTTTTT | CASSLTGTNTGELFF
TRBJ1-3 | TRBV10-1 | TRBD1 | . | TGCGCCAGCAGTGAAGGGACAGGATTCTTCTCTGGAAACACCATATATTTT | CASSEGTGFFSGNTIYF
TRBJ1-1 | TRBV5-1 | TRBD1 | . | TGCGCCAGCAGCTTGAGGGACAGGGTGGACACTGAAGCTTTCTTT | CASSLRDRVDTEAFF
TRBJ2-7 | TRBV28 | . | . | TGTGCCAGCAGAGAGTCGGGGGTGAACGAGCAGTACTTC | CASRESGVNEQYF
TRBJ2-5 | TRBV6-6 | TRBD1 | . | TGTGCCAGCAGTTACTCGAGGGGGCGCGGAGAGACCCAGTACTTC | CASSYSRGRGETQYF
TRBJ2-7 | TRBV7-9 | . | . | TGTGCCAGCAGCCCAAACTACGAGCAGTACTTC | CASSPNYEQYF
TRBJ2-7 | TRBV4-3 | . | few | TGCGCCAGCAGCCAAGATTTCCTGCAGGGAATTTACGAGCAGTACTTC | CASSQDFLQGIYEQYF
TRBJ2-5 | TRBV6-5 | . | . | TGTGCCAGCAGCAGGACAGTTCAAGAGACCCAGTACTTC | CASSRTVQETQYF
TRBJ2-7 | TRBV5-5 | . | . | TGTGCCAGCAGCCCCAGAGATTCGAGGGGACGGAGGGAATTC | CASSPRDSRGRREF
TRBJ2-3 | TRBV3-1/TRBV3-2 | . | . | TGTGCCAGCAGCCAAACCTCGGGTCGGGGAGGCGCAGATACGCAGTATTTT | CASSQTSGRGGADTQYF
TRBJ1-2 | TRBV7-7 | . | . | TGTGCTAGCAGCTCAGGATGGGCAGGGCCGACTTCAGCTAACTATGGCTACACCTTC | CASSSGWAGPTSANYGYTF
TRBJ1-5 | TRBV6-1 | . | . | TGTGCCAGCAGTGAGCCGGGTCGGCCCAATCAGCCCCAGCATTTT | CASSEPGRPNQPQHF
TRBJ1-4 | TRBV5-1 | . | . | TGCGCCAGCAGCTTCGGGACTACCTCAGATGAAAAACTGTTTTTT | CASSFGTTSDEKLFF
TRBJ2-7 | TRBV24-1 | . | . | TGTGCCACCAGTGACTTCCGGGAACCCTACGAGCAGTACTTC | CATSDFREPYEQYF
TRBJ2-1 | TRBV27 | . | . | TGTGCCAGCTCTTACGGTTTTGCGGGAGTGGGGGCACACAATGAGCAGTTCTTC | CASSYGFAGVGAHNEQFF
TRBJ1-5 | TRBV19 | . | . | TGTGCCAGTAGTACGTTACCTGGAGGGGACAATCAGCCCCAGCATTTT | CASSTLPGGDNQPQHF
TRBJ2-2 | TRBV24-1 | . | . | TGTGCCACCAGTGATGCAGGGAAGAACACCGGGGAGCTGTTTTTT | CATSDAGKNTGELFF
TRBJ1-2 | TRBV3-1/TRBV3-2 | . | . | TGTGCCAGCAGCCAACGATCCCACAGGGTGGTTTTTTCAAACTATGGCTACACCTTC | CASSQRSHRVVFSNYGYTF
TRBJ2-5 | TRBV25-1 | TRBD2 | few | TGTGCCAGCACCTCCGGGACTAGCGGAGAGACCCAGTACTTC | CASTSGTSGETQYF
TRBJ1-5 | TRBV7-2 | . | . | TGTGCCAGCAGCTCACAGGAGAATCAGCCCCAGCATTTT | CASSSQENQPQHF
TRBJ1-2 | TRBV2 | . | . | TGTGCCAGCAGTCCCGAACAGTACTATGGCTACACCTTC | CASSPEQYYGYTF
TRBJ2-3 | TRBV10-3 | . | . | TGTGCCATCAGGGGAGGCAACCACACAGATACGCAGTATTTT | CAIRGGNHTDTQYF